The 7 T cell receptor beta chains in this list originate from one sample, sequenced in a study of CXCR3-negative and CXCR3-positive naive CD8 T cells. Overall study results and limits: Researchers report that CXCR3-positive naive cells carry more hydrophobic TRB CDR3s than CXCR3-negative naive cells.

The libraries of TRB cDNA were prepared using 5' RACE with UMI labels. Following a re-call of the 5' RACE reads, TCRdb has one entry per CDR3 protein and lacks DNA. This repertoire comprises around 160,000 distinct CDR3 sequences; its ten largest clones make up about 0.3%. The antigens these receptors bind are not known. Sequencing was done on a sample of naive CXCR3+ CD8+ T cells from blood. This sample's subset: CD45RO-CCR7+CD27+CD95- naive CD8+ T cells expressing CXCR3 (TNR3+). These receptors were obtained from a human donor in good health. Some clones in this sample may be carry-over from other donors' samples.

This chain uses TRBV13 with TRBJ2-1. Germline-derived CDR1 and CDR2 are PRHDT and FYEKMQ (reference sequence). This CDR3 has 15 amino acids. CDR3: CARSLSGFTYNEQFF.

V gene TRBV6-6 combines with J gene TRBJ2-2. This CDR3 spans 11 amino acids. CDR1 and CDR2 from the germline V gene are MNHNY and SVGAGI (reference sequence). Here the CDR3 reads CASTEDGELFF.

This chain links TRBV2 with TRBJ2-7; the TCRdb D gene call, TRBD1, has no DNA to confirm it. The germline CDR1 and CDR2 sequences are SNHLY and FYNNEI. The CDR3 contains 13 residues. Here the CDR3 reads CASRTGVAYEQYF.

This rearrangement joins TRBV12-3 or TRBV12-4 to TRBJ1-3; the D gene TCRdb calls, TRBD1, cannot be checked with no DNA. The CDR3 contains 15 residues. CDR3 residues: CASSSEGAGGNTIYF.

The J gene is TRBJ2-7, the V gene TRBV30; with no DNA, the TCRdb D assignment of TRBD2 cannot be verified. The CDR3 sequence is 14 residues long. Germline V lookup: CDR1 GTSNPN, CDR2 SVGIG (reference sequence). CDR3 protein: CAWGDIREAYEQYF.

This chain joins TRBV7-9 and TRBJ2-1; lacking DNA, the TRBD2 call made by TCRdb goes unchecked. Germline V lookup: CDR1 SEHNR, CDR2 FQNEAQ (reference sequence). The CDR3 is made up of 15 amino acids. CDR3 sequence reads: CASSPPAGGILEQFF.

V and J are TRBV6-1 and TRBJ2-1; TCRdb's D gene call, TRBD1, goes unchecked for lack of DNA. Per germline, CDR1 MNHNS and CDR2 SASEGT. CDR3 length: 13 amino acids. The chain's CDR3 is CASSDTGVGEQFF.